Listed below are T cell receptor beta chains from one sample, sequenced in a study of blood T cell repertoires in COVID-19. The method was immunoSEQ multiplex PCR; TCRdb's version includes in-frame clones alone and lacks a portion of them. Altogether about 150,000 clones are present, roughly 78% being singletons, with the ten largest covering roughly 1.5%. Sequencing was performed on peripheral blood. Source of these receptors: a man of 80 years or more with acute or convalescent COVID-19. The CDR3 runs from the conserved cysteine through the conserved F or W. The D gene is left open where the match is weak. Size is stated for part of the rows, as once, few or many counts, or as a class when the clone is expanded.

d_call: NA
v_call: TRBV7-2
j_call: TRBJ2-3
clone_size: NA
cdr3_nt: TGTGCCAGCAGCTTAGAGGCTCACAGAGCTAGCACAGATACGCAGTATTTT
cdr3_aa: CASSLEAHRASTDTQYF

d_call: TRBD2
v_call: TRBV18
j_call: TRBJ2-3
clone_size: NA
cdr3_nt: TGTGCCAGCTCACCAACTAGCGGGGTGACAGATACGCAGTATTTT
cdr3_aa: CASSPTSGVTDTQYF

d_call: NA
v_call: TRBV6-5
j_call: TRBJ1-3
clone_size: few
cdr3_nt: TGTGCCAGCAGGGTTTCACAAAGCTCTGGAAACACCATATATTTT
cdr3_aa: CASRVSQSSGNTIYF

d_call: TRBD1
v_call: TRBV20-1
j_call: TRBJ1-5
clone_size: NA
cdr3_nt: TGCAGTGCTAGTAGGAGGGACAGGGGCGGCAATCAGCCCCAGCATTTT
cdr3_aa: CSASRRDRGGNQPQHF

d_call: NA
v_call: TRBV5-4
j_call: TRBJ2-4
clone_size: NA
cdr3_nt: TGTGCCAGCAGCTTTAAAGCCCAAGATCGACAGGCCAAAAACATTCAGTACTTC
cdr3_aa: CASSFKAQDRQAKNIQYF

d_call: NA
v_call: TRBV6-4
j_call: TRBJ2-7
clone_size: NA
cdr3_nt: TGTGCCAGGCTCAGGGTAATTCGCGAGCAGTACTTC
cdr3_aa: CARLRVIREQYF

d_call: TRBD1
v_call: TRBV7-8
j_call: TRBJ1-1
clone_size: NA
cdr3_nt: TGTGCCAGCGGACCCTATAGGACAGGGGGCGCCTGGAACACTGAAGCTTTCTTT
cdr3_aa: CASGPYRTGGAWNTEAFF

d_call: NA
v_call: TRBV27
j_call: TRBJ1-5
clone_size: NA
cdr3_nt: TGTGCCAGCAGCTTTCCCGGTGAGCCCCAGCATTTT
cdr3_aa: CASSFPGEPQHF

d_call: NA
v_call: TRBV5-4
j_call: TRBJ1-2
clone_size: NA
cdr3_nt: TGTGCCAGCAGCTTATCAATCCGTAGCTATGGCTACACCTTC
cdr3_aa: CASSLSIRSYGYTF

d_call: TRBD1
v_call: TRBV6-5
j_call: TRBJ2-7
clone_size: NA
cdr3_nt: TGTGCCAGCAGTTTAACAGGGGTCGAGCAGTACTTC
cdr3_aa: CASSLTGVEQYF

d_call: NA
v_call: TRBV27
j_call: TRBJ1-5
clone_size: few
cdr3_nt: TGTGCCAGCAGTTTCCTTAGCAATCAGCCCCAGCATTTT
cdr3_aa: CASSFLSNQPQHF

d_call: NA
v_call: TRBV24-1
j_call: TRBJ2-1
clone_size: NA
cdr3_nt: TGTGCCACCAGTGATTCTGCCGGGTCTCTATCCTACAATGAGCAGTTCTTC
cdr3_aa: CATSDSAGSLSYNEQFF

d_call: NA
v_call: TRBV10-3
j_call: TRBJ1-2
clone_size: NA
cdr3_nt: TGTGCCATCAAGGCGGGGGCCGACTATGGCTACACCTTC
cdr3_aa: CAIKAGADYGYTF

d_call: NA
v_call: TRBV21-1
j_call: TRBJ1-2
clone_size: NA
cdr3_nt: TGTGCCAGCAGCAAAGCGGACAGAGCTGGCTACACCTTC
cdr3_aa: CASSKADRAGYTF

d_call: NA
v_call: TRBV2
j_call: TRBJ1-6
clone_size: NA
cdr3_nt: TGTGCCAGCAGGTCCCTTTCCGGGACTTATAATTCACCCCTCCACTTT
cdr3_aa: CASRSLSGTYNSPLHF

d_call: NA
v_call: TRBV5-8
j_call: TRBJ2-2
clone_size: once
cdr3_nt: TGTGCCAGCAGCTGGGGCTCGGGCACCGGGGAGCTGTTTTTT
cdr3_aa: CASSWGSGTGELFF

d_call: TRBD1
v_call: TRBV7-2
j_call: TRBJ2-1
clone_size: few
cdr3_nt: TGTGCCAGCAGCTCACAGGGGTGGAGTGAGCAGTTCTTC
cdr3_aa: CASSSQGWSEQFF

d_call: NA
v_call: TRBV15
j_call: TRBJ1-1
clone_size: NA
cdr3_nt: TGTGCCACCAGCACCAGACAGTTCGTGAACACTGAAGCTTTCTTT
cdr3_aa: CATSTRQFVNTEAFF

d_call: NA
v_call: TRBV5-6
j_call: TRBJ1-2
clone_size: NA
cdr3_nt: TGTGCCAGCAGCTTGTTGCCAGGGGAAGCCTATGGCTACACCTTC
cdr3_aa: CASSLLPGEAYGYTF

d_call: TRBD1
v_call: TRBV7-8
j_call: TRBJ1-5
clone_size: NA
cdr3_nt: TGTGCCAGCAGCTTAGGGTCGACAGGGTTAATGAAAAGCAATCAGCCCCAGCATTTT
cdr3_aa: CASSLGSTGLMKSNQPQHF

d_call: NA
v_call: TRBV6-2/TRBV6-3
j_call: TRBJ1-1
clone_size: NA
cdr3_nt: TGTGCCAGCAGTCGGCAGGGTATCTCTGAAGCTTTCTTT
cdr3_aa: CASSRQGISEAFF

d_call: TRBD2
v_call: TRBV15
j_call: TRBJ2-2
clone_size: NA
cdr3_nt: TGTGCCACCAGCCTTAGCGGGGGGGGAACCGGGGAGCTGTTTTTT
cdr3_aa: CATSLSGGGTGELFF

d_call: TRBD1
v_call: TRBV18
j_call: TRBJ1-3
clone_size: few
cdr3_nt: TGTGCCAGCTCACCACCGTCGGGACAGGGTTTCGCCATATATTTT
cdr3_aa: CASSPPSGQGFAIYF

d_call: NA
v_call: TRBV14
j_call: TRBJ2-5
clone_size: NA
cdr3_nt: TGTGCCAGCAGCCAAGGACCAGGAGAGACCCAGTACTTC
cdr3_aa: CASSQGPGETQYF

d_call: TRBD1
v_call: TRBV19
j_call: TRBJ1-6
clone_size: few
cdr3_nt: TGTGCCAGTAGTACGACAGGGTACAATTCACCCCTCCACTTT
cdr3_aa: CASSTTGYNSPLHF

d_call: NA
v_call: TRBV30
j_call: TRBJ1-5
clone_size: NA
cdr3_nt: TGTGCCTGGAGTTTAGGGGTAGGGGGCAATCAGCCCCAGCATTTT
cdr3_aa: CAWSLGVGGNQPQHF

d_call: NA
v_call: TRBV19
j_call: TRBJ1-5
clone_size: NA
cdr3_nt: TGTGCCAGTACTCAGGATAATCAGCCCCAGCATTTT
cdr3_aa: CASTQDNQPQHF

d_call: NA
v_call: TRBV5-1
j_call: TRBJ1-2
clone_size: NA
cdr3_nt: TGCGCCAGCAGCTTGGGCGCGGAGGCGAGCGGCTACACCTTC
cdr3_aa: CASSLGAEASGYTF

d_call: TRBD2
v_call: TRBV5-6
j_call: TRBJ2-7
clone_size: NA
cdr3_nt: TGTGCCAGCAGCTTGGTGACTAGCGGGGCCCCCTCCTACGAGCAGTACTTC
cdr3_aa: CASSLVTSGAPSYEQYF

d_call: NA
v_call: TRBV30
j_call: TRBJ1-3
clone_size: NA
cdr3_nt: TGTGCCAGGAACGGGGGTTCTGGAAACACCATATATTTT
cdr3_aa: CARNGGSGNTIYF

d_call: TRBD1
v_call: TRBV19
j_call: TRBJ2-5
clone_size: NA
cdr3_nt: TGTGCCAGTACCCCTGGACAGGTAGGCCAAGAGACCCAGTACTTC
cdr3_aa: CASTPGQVGQETQYF

d_call: NA
v_call: TRBV6-1
j_call: TRBJ1-1
clone_size: once
cdr3_nt: TGTGCCAGCAGTGAAGCGGGCCAGGGCCCCCACACTGAAGCTTTCTTT
cdr3_aa: CASSEAGQGPHTEAFF

d_call: NA
v_call: TRBV30
j_call: TRBJ1-4
clone_size: NA
cdr3_nt: TGTGCCTGGAATTCAGGGGTTGGGGAAAAACTGTTTTTT
cdr3_aa: CAWNSGVGEKLFF

d_call: NA
v_call: TRBV12-5
j_call: TRBJ1-6
clone_size: NA
cdr3_nt: TGTGCTAGTGGTTTGGTAGCGGGGGTTAATTCACCCCTCCACTTT
cdr3_aa: CASGLVAGVNSPLHF

d_call: NA
v_call: TRBV7-8
j_call: TRBJ2-2
clone_size: NA
cdr3_nt: TGTGCCAGCAGCTTTGGGGGGACCACCGGGGAGCTGTTTTTT
cdr3_aa: CASSFGGTTGELFF

d_call: TRBD2
v_call: TRBV5-8
j_call: TRBJ2-3
clone_size: NA
cdr3_nt: TGTGCCAGCAGCCGCGGGGGGCTCGGAGATACGCAGTATTTT
cdr3_aa: CASSRGGLGDTQYF

d_call: NA
v_call: TRBV7-2
j_call: TRBJ2-4
clone_size: NA
cdr3_nt: TGTGCCAGCAGCTTAGTACTGGGGCTAGGAGAAAACATTCAGTACTTC
cdr3_aa: CASSLVLGLGENIQYF

d_call: TRBD1
v_call: TRBV5-1
j_call: TRBJ1-1
clone_size: NA
cdr3_nt: TGCGCCAGCAGCCTACAGGGGGGAACCACTGAAGCTTTCTTT
cdr3_aa: CASSLQGGTTEAFF

d_call: TRBD1
v_call: TRBV19
j_call: TRBJ1-5
clone_size: NA
cdr3_nt: TGTGCCAGTAGCATTTTCCGGGACAGGGGTTATCAGCCCCAGCATTTT
cdr3_aa: CASSIFRDRGYQPQHF

d_call: NA
v_call: TRBV7-6
j_call: TRBJ2-5
clone_size: NA
cdr3_nt: TGTGCCAGCAGCTTAGACCCCTCTCGGTCGGAGACCCAGTACTTC
cdr3_aa: CASSLDPSRSETQYF

d_call: NA
v_call: TRBV2
j_call: TRBJ1-1
clone_size: few
cdr3_nt: TGTGCCAGCACCCTGGACTCGAACACTGAAGCTTTCTTT
cdr3_aa: CASTLDSNTEAFF

d_call: NA
v_call: TRBV4-1
j_call: TRBJ2-4
clone_size: NA
cdr3_nt: TGCGCCAGCAGCCAAGAGTCGGGAGCGACGTGGGACATTCAGTACTTC
cdr3_aa: CASSQESGATWDIQYF